This TCR beta chain derives from a study of molecular identifiers for immune sequencing clone quantification. Whole-study context: In replicates, RNA taken from roughly 20,000 or 100,000 naive CD8 cells was divided five ways, and four portions underwent sequencing.

In this sample, this clonotype turned up many times. Its antigen is still unknown. Each CDR3 protein gets one entry after TCRdb re-called the PCR reads with MiXCR. This sample has around 460,000 distinct CDR3 sequences, with roughly 26% found just once. Findings and caveats of the study: Jurkat TCR RNA that was spiked in from one cell was reportedly detectable among some 1 million naive cells.

Each library that profiled naive CD8 cells came from around 18,000 to 910,000 sorted cells with 10%, 30% or 50% RNA. A CD8+CD4-CCR7+CD45RA+ gate was used to sort naive CD8 T cells. There are 14 residues in the CDR3. Germline V gene lookup returns CDR1 SGHDT and CDR2 YYEEEE. Between the trimmed V and J ends, which lost 1 base and 2 bases, there was a span of 9 bases. This clonotype was obtained from a human donor in good health. Some libraries in this study had Jurkat cell RNA spiked in. The chain has TRBV5-6 and TRBJ1-1; no reliable D call. Specimen: naive CD8+ T cells from blood, with Jurkat cell RNA spiked in. Subset defined: FACS-sorted CD8+CD4-CCR7+CD45RA+ naive T cells. CDR3 sequence reads: CASSLITANTEAFF. CDR3 DNA sequence: TGTGCCAGCAGCTTGATTACTGCAAACACTGAAGCTTTCTTT.